The 17 T cell receptor beta chains below were found in one sample sequenced in a study of identical twins. TCRdb reprocessed the 5' RACE reads with MiXCR, giving one entry per CDR3 protein. The sample has around 300,000 distinct CDR3 sequences, under 9% seen once. These sequences were also reported in another study, on yellow fever vaccine responses in identical twins.

Sequencing used memory (CD45RO+) T cells sorted from blood. The receptors shown here come from a woman aged 18 to 35 in good health.

The chain recombines TRBV6-5 with TRBJ1-6; D gene uncertain. Germline CDR1 and CDR2: MNHEY and SVGAGI. V dropped 0 bases and J dropped 6 bases, with 12 bases sitting between them. The CDR3 sequence is 16 residues long. The CDR3 DNA reads as TGTGCCAGCAGTTACTCGAATGTCGTACTTAATTCACCCCTCCACTTT. It encodes CASSYSNVVLNSPLHF.

The J gene is TRBJ1-1, the V gene TRBV2, with D uncertain. The CDR3 runs 11 residues. Looked up from germline, CDR1 is SNHLY and CDR2 is FYNNEI. The V end was cut by 9 bases, the J end by 4 bases, with 9 bases between. The CDR3, as DNA: TGTGCCAGTGCTAAGGGCACTGAAGCTTTCTTT. This codes for CASAKGTEAFF.

This clonotype was seen at least ten times. CDR3 nucleotides: TGCGCCAGCAGCGTCCAGACAGGGGGCCTGGACGAGCAGTACTTC. Translated, it gives CASSVQTGGLDEQYF. The rearrangement joins TRBV5-1 to TRBJ2-7; TRBD1 matches 10 bases. V dropped 4 bases and J dropped 5; count of bases not matched to a gene: 9. Germline values: CDR1 SGHRS, CDR2 YFSETQ. CDR3 size: 15 residues.

This clonotype appeared many times. V usage is TRBV6-1 and J usage is TRBJ2-5, with D possibly being TRBD2 (6 bases). V was cut by 4 bases and J by 5 bases, with 11 bases left in between. The CDR3 extends over 13 amino acids. Germline V gene sequence: CDR1 MNHNS, CDR2 SASEGT. The CDR3 reads CASSGGVWETQYF. CDR3 nucleotide sequence: TGTGCCAGCAGTGGGGGGGTCTGGGAGACCCAGTACTTC.

The chain couples TRBV2 to TRBJ2-1; D possibly corresponds to TRBD2 (6 bases). Trimming removed 6 bases from V and 4 bases from J, with 16 bases in between. The germline V gene encodes CDR1 SNHLY and CDR2 FYNNEI. The CDR3 spans 15 residues. CDR3 DNA: TGTGCCAGCAGCGATACGGGCGGGAAATACAATGAGCAGTTCTTC. Encoded protein: CASSDTGGKYNEQFF.

This clonotype was picked up many times. This chain links TRBV12-3 or TRBV12-4 with TRBJ1-6; the match to TRBD1 covers 7 bases. CDR3 size: 11 residues. Trimming cost V 6 bases and J 13 bases; bases outside gene matches: 3. CDR3 bases: TGTGCCAGCAGAACCAGGGGGCCCCTCCACTTT. Its protein is CASRTRGPLHF.

In its sample, this clonotype was seen many times. The chain links TRBV6-1 to TRBJ1-1; no reliable D call. This CDR3 region has 12 residues. The V end lost 8 bases, the J end lost 4 bases, and 11 bases lay between the germline ends. The germline CDR1 and CDR2 sequences are MNHNS and SASEGT. CDR3 coding DNA: TGTGCCAGCGGACGGGCTGGCACTGAAGCTTTCTTT. Translation gives CASGRAGTEAFF.

In its sample, this clonotype was seen many times. J is TRBJ2-1 and V is TRBV29-1; tentatively, D is TRBD1 (6 bases). Trimming stripped 4 bases from V and 2 bases from J, with 15 bases between. The V gene's germline CDR1 is SQVTM and CDR2 ANQGSEA. The CDR3 totals 15 residues. CDR3 coding DNA: TGCAGCGTTGGAATACAGGGTATTACCTACAATGAGCAGTTCTTC. It specifies CSVGIQGITYNEQFF.

This clonotype was picked up a small number of times. The rearrangement uses TRBV9 and TRBJ2-6; D unclear. The CDR3 extends over 12 amino acids. Trimming pared 7 bases from V and 1 base from J, leaving 3 bases between. CDR1 SGDLS and CDR2 YYNGEE come from the germline V gene. The CDR3 spells CASASGANVLTF. The CDR3 nucleotides are TGTGCCAGCGCATCTGGGGCCAACGTCCTGACTTTC.

This clonotype was seen a handful of times. V is TRBV5-1 and J is TRBJ2-5, with a tentative D call TRBD1 (6 bases). The CDR3 covers 14 residues. Germline V lookup: CDR1 SGHRS, CDR2 YFSETQ. The V and J ends lost 0 bases and 2 bases respectively, with 8 bases between them. The CDR3 sequence is CASSLGQVQETQYF. Here the CDR3 DNA reads TGCGCCAGCAGCTTGGGACAGGTACAAGAGACCCAGTACTTC.

Many counts were recorded for this clonotype. This chain uses TRBV7-2 with TRBJ1-1; D gene ambiguous. CDR1 and CDR2 from the germline V gene are SGHTA and FQGNSA. This CDR3 is 13 amino acids long. V lost 1 base to trimming and J lost 3 bases, with 6 bases between them. The CDR3 region has the DNA TGTGCCAGCAGCTTAGGGATGGACACTGAAGCTTTCTTT. It specifies CASSLGMDTEAFF.

This clonotype was counted a few times. The rearrangement uses TRBV28 and TRBJ1-5; unclear D gene. The V gene's germline CDR1 is MDHEN and CDR2 SYDVKM. Trimming pared 5 bases from V and 7 bases from J, leaving 9 bases between. The CDR3 is 12 residues long. The CDR3 sequence: CASSPPVQPQHF. The CDR3 DNA reads TGTGCCAGCAGTCCCCCCGTCCAGCCCCAGCATTTT. Together with reference TRBV28 and TRBJ1-5, the CDR3 gives the full variable domain: DVKVTQSSRYLVKRTGEKVFLECVQDMDHENMFWYRQDPGLGLRLIYFSYDVKMKEKGDIPEGYSVSREKKERFSLILESASTNQTSMYLCASSPPVQPQHFGDGTRLSIL.

This clonotype came up many times. This chain connects TRBV15 to TRBJ1-6, with D maybe TRBD1 (5 bases). Germline CDR1 and CDR2: LNHNV and YYDKDF (reference sequence). V gave up 1 base and J gave up 4 bases, with 17 bases separating them. The CDR3 runs to 18 residues. This CDR3 reads CATSRVGGGAGYNSPLHF. CDR3 in DNA: TGTGCCACCAGCAGAGTTGGCGGAGGGGCAGGGTATAATTCACCCCTCCACTTT. Based on the CDR3 plus reference TRBV15 and TRBJ1-6, the full variable domain is DAMVIQNPRYQVTQFGKPVTLSCSQTLNHNVMYWYQQKSSQAPKLLFHYYDKDFNNEADTPDNFQSRRPNTSFCFLDIRSPGLGDTAMYLCATSRVGGGAGYNSPLHFGNGTRLTVT.

V usage is TRBV21-1 and J usage is TRBJ2-2; the listed D gene, TRBD2, was not tested against the DNA. TRBV21-1 is termed a pseudogene. The CDR3 runs 19 residues. The CDR3 region has the DNA TGTGCCAGCAGCAAAACCGGTCCCAGGGGACTAGCAAACACCGGGGAGCTGTTTTTT. It specifies CASSKTGPRGLANTGELFF.

The chain joins TRBV7-2 to TRBJ2-5; 10 bases align to TRBD2. The CDR3 length is 15 residues. J lost 5 bases, V lost 5 bases, and 8 bases had no gene match. Germline V lookup: CDR1 SGHTA, CDR2 FQGNSA. This CDR3 reads CASSELAGGYETQYF. Here the CDR3 DNA reads TGTGCCAGCAGCGAATTAGCGGGGGGCTATGAGACCCAGTACTTC.

The V and J genes are TRBV5-1 and TRBJ2-7, with 7 nucleotides matching TRBD2. The V gene's germline CDR1 is SGHRS and CDR2 YFSETQ. After removal of 4 bases from V and 2 bases from J, the junction contained 15 bases not matched to a gene. CDR3 length: 17 residues. The chain's CDR3 is CASSDPLLGGATYEQYF. CDR3 sequence (DNA): TGCGCCAGCAGCGACCCCTTGTTGGGAGGGGCCACCTACGAGCAGTACTTC.

J is TRBJ2-6 and V is TRBV4-2, with D possibly TRBD2 on 5 matching bases. The CDR3 consists of 16 residues. Germline lookup yields CDR1 LGHNA and CDR2 YNFKEQ. Trimming removed 4 bases at V and 2 bases at J, with 12 bases between. The CDR3 is CASSPHGLTGANVLTF. The DNA for the CDR3 is TGTGCCAGCAGCCCGCATGGACTTACTGGGGCCAACGTCCTGACTTTC.